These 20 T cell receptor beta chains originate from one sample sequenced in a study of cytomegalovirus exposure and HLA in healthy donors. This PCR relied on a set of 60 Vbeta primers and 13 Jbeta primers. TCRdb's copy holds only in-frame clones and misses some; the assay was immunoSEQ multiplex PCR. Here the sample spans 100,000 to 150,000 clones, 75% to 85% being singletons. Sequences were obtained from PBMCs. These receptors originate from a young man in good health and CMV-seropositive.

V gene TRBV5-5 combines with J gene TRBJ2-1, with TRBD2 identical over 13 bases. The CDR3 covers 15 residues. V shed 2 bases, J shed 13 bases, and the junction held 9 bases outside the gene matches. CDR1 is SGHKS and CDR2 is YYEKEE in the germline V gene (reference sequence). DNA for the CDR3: TGTGCCAGCAGCTTCGAGACTAGCGGGGGGAGCATACAGTTCTTC. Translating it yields CASSFETSGGSIQFF.

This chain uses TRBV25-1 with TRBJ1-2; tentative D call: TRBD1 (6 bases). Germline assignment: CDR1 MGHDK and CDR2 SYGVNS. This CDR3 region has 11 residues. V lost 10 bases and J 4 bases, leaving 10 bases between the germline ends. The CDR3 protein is CATKGGYGYTF. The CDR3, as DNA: TGTGCCACCAAAGGGGGCTATGGCTACACCTTC.

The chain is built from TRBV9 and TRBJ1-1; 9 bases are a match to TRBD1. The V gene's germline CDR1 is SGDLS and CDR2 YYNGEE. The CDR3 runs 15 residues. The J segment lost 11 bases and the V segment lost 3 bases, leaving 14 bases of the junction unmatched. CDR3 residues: CASSALPRDRVEAFF. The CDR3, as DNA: TGTGCCAGCAGCGCCCTCCCAAGGGACAGGGTGGAGGCTTTCTTT.

This CDR3 reads CAWKPWDRDYNEQFF. CDR3 DNA sequence: TGTGCCTGGAAACCGTGGGACAGGGATTACAATGAGCAGTTCTTC. The chain is built from TRBV30 and TRBJ2-1; 9 positions match TRBD1. Germline V gene data show CDR1 as GTSNPN and CDR2 as SVGIG (reference sequence). CDR3 length: 15 amino acids. The J segment lost 4 bases and the V segment lost 4 bases, leaving 8 bases of the junction unmatched.

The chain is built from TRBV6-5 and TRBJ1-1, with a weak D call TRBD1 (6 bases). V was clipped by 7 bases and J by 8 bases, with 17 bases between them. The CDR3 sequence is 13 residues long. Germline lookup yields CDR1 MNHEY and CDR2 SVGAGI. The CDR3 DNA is TGTGCCAGCATTCCTCGGGGGGGCCCCGAAGCTTTCTTT. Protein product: CASIPRGGPEAFF.

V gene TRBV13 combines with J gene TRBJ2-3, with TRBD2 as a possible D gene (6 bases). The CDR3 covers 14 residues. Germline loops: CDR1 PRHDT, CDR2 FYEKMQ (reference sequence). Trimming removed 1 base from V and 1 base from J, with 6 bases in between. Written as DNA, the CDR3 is TGTGCCAGCAGCTTAGCGGGGGGCACAGATACGCAGTATTTT. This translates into CASSLAGGTDTQYF. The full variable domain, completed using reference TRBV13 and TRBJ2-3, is AAGVIQSPRHLIKEKRETATLKCYPIPRHDTVYWYQQGPGQDPQFLISFYEKMQSDKGSIPDRFSAQQFSDYHSELNMSSLELGDSALYFCASSLAGGTDTQYFGPGTRLTVL.

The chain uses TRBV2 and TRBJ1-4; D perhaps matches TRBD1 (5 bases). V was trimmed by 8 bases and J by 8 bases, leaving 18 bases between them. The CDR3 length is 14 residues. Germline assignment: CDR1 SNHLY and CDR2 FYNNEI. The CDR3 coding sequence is TGTGCCAGCGGGCCCGGCGGGAGGGGAGAAAAACTGTTTTTT. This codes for CASGPGGRGEKLFF. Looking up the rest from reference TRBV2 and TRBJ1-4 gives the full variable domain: EPEVTQTPSHQVTQMGQEVILRCVPISNHLYFYWYRQILGQKVEFLVSFYNNEISEKSEIFDDQFSVERPDGSNFTLKIRSTKLEDSAMYFCASGPGGRGEKLFFGSGTQLSVL.

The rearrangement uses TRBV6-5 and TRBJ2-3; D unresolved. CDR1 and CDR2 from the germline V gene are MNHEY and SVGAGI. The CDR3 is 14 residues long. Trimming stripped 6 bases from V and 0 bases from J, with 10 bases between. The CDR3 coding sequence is TGTGCCAGCAGGGCGGCGTACAGCACAGATACGCAGTATTTT. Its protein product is CASRAAYSTDTQYF.

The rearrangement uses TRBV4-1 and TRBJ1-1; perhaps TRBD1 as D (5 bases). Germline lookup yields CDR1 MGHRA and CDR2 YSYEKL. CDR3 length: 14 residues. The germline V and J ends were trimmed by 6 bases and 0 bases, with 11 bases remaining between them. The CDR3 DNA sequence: TGCGCCAGCAGTTGGGGGGGACTGAACACTGAAGCTTTCTTT. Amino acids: CASSWGGLNTEAFF.

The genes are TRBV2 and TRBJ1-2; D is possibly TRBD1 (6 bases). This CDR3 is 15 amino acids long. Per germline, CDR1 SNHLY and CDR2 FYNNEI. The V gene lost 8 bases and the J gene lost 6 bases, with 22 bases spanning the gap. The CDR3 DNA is TGTGCCAGCGAAAGGCCGGGACAAGGACTTCATGGCTACACCTTC. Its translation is CASERPGQGLHGYTF.

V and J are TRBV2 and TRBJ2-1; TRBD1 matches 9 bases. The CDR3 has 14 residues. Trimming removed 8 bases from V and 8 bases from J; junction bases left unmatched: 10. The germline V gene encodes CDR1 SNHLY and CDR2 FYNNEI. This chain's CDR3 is CASHPTGGGDEQFF. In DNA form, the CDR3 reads TGTGCCAGCCACCCTACAGGGGGCGGGGATGAGCAGTTCTTC.

The CDR3 coding sequence is TGCAGCGTACACGAGGGCAGCCACAATGAGCAGTTCTTC. As protein: CSVHEGSHNEQFF. The chain is built from TRBV29-1 and TRBJ2-1, with D possibly matching TRBD2 (5 bases). V gave up 6 bases and J gave up 5 bases, with 14 bases separating them. Germline assignment: CDR1 SQVTM and CDR2 ANQGSEA. This CDR3 spans 13 amino acids.

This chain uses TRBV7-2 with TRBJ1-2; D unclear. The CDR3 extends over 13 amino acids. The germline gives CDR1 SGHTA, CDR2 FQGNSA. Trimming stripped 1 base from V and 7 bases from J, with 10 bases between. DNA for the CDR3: TGTGCCAGCAGCTTAGATCGGACTGTTGGCTACACCTTC. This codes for CASSLDRTVGYTF.

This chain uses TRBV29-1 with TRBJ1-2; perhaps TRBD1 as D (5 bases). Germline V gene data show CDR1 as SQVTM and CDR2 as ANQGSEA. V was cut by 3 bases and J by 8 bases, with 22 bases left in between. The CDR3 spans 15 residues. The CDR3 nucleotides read TGCAGCGTTGAGGGGCCCAGTCAAGGGGCCGGCGGCTACACCTTC. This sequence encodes CSVEGPSQGAGGYTF. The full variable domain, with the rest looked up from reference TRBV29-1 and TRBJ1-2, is SAVISQKPSRDICQRGTSLTIQCQVDSQVTMMFWYRQQPGQSLTLIATANQGSEATYESGFVIDKFPISRPNLTFSTLTVSNMSPEDSSIYLCSVEGPSQGAGGYTFGSGTRLTVV.

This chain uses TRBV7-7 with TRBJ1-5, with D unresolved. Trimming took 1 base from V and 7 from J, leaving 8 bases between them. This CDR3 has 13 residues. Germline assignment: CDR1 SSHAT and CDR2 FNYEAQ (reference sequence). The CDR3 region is CASSLDSGQPQHF. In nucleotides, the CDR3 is TGTGCCAGCAGCTTAGATTCGGGGCAGCCCCAGCATTTT. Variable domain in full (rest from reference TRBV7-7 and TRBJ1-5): GAGVSQSPRYKVTKRGQDVTLRCDPISSHATLYWYQQALGQGPEFLTYFNYEAQPDKSGLPSDRFSAERPEGSISTLTIQRTEQRDSAMYRCASSLDSGQPQHFGDGTRLSIL.

The CDR3 spells CAWSFSGTSGTGELFF. The CDR3 nucleotides read TGTGCCTGGAGTTTCTCCGGGACTAGCGGGACCGGGGAGCTGTTTTTT. The J gene is TRBJ2-2, the V gene TRBV30; 12 bases line up with TRBD2. The germline CDR1 and CDR2 sequences are GTSNPN and SVGIG (reference sequence). This CDR3 is 16 amino acids long. With V trimmed by 2 bases and J by 5 bases, 6 bases remained unmatched.

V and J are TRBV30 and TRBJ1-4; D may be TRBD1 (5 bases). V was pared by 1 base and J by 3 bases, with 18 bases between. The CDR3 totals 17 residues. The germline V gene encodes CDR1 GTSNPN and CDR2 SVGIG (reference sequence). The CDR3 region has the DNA TGTGCCTGGAGTGGTAAACTTCGGGGGGGACCTAATGAAAAACTGTTTTTT. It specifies CAWSGKLRGGPNEKLFF. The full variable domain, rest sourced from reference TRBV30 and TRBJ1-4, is SQTIHQWPATLVQPVGSPLSLECTVEGTSNPNLYWYRQAAGRGLQLLFYSVGIGQISSEVPQNLSASRPQDRQFILSSKKLLLSDSGFYLCAWSGKLRGGPNEKLFFGSGTQLSVL.

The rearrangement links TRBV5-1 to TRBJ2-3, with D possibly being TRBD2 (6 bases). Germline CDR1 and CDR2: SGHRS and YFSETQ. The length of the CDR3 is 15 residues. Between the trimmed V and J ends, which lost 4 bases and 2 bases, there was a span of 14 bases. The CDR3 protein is CASSRTTTSTDTQYF. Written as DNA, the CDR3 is TGCGCCAGCAGCCGGACTACAACCTCCACAGATACGCAGTATTTT.

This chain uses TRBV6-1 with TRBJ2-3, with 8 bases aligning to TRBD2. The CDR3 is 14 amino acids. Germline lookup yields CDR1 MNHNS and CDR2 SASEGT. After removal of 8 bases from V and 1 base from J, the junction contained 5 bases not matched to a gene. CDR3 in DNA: TGTGCCAGCGGCGGGCGGGGGGGCACAGATACGCAGTATTTT. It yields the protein CASGGRGGTDTQYF.

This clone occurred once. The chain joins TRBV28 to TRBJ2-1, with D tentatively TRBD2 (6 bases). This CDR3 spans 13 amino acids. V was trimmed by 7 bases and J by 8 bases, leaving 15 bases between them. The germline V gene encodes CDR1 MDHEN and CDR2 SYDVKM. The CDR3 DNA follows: TGTGCCAGCAAACTGGGGGGTTTGGATGAGCAGTTCTTC. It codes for CASKLGGLDEQFF.